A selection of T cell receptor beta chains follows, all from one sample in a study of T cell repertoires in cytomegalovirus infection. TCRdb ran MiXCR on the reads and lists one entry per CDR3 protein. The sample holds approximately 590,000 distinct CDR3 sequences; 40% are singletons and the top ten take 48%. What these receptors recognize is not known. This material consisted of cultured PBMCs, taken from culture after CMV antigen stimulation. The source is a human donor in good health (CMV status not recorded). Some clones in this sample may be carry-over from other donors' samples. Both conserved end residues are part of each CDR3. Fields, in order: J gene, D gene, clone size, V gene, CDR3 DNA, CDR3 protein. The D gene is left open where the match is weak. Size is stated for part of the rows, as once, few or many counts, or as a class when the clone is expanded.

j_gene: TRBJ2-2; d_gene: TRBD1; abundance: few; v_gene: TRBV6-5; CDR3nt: TGTGCCAGCAGTTTTCACAGGGGGCCCGGGGAGCTGTTTTTT; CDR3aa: CASSFHRGPGELFF
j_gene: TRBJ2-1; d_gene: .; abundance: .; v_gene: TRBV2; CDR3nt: TGTGCCAGCAGGTGGGGCTCCTACAATGAGCAGTTCTTC; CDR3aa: CASRWGSYNEQFF
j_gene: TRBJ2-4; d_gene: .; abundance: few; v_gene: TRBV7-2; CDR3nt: TGTGCCAGCAGCGCAGCATCGTTCCTTCAGTACTTC; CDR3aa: CASSAASFLQYF
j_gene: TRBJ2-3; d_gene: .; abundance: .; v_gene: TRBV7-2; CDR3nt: TGTGCCAGCAGACGGACTTCCGCGGCGGATACGCAGTATTTT; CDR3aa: CASRRTSAADTQYF
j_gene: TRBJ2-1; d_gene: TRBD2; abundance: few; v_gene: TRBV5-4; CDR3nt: TGTGCCAGCAGCTCCCGGGGGGAAATGCGGGATGAGCAGTTCTTC; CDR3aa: CASSSRGEMRDEQFF
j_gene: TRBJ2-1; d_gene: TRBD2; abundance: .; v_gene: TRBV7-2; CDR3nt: TGTGCCAGCAGCTTAGGGGTAGCGGGTGAGCAGTTCTTC; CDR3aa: CASSLGVAGEQFF
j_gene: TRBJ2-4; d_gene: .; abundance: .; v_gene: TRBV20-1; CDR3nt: TGCAGTGCCCCTAGGCAAAGGTCGGGCAAAAACATTCAGTACTTC; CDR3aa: CSAPRQRSGKNIQYF
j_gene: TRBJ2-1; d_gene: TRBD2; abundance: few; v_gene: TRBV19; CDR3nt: TGTGCCAGTAGTATTCTAGCGGACTCTTACAATGAGCAGTTCTTC; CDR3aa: CASSILADSYNEQFF
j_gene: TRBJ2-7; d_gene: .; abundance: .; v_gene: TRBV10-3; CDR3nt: TGTGCCATCCAGGCTGCGGACGAGCAGTACTTC; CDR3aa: CAIQAADEQYF
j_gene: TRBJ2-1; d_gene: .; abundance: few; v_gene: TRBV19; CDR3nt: TGTGCCAGTAGTATAGGGAATTACAATGAGCAGTTCTTC; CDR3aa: CASSIGNYNEQFF
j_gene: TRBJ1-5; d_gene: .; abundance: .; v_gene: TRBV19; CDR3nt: TGTGCCAGTACCCCATCAGGGATCGGCAATCAGCCCCAGCATTTT; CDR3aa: CASTPSGIGNQPQHF
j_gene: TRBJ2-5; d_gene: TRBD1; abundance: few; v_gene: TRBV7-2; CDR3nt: TGTGCCAGCAGCCTTTGGACAGGGAGGGAGACCCAGTACTTC; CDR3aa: CASSLWTGRETQYF
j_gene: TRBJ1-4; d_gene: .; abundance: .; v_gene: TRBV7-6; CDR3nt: TGTGCCAGCAGCTTCCCGGGACCCTATGAGGAAAAACTGTTTTTT; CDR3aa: CASSFPGPYEEKLFF
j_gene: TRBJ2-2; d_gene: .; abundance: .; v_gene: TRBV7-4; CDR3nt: TGTGCCAGCAGCTTAGATTGGGGGGCTCCGACCGGGGAGCTGTTTTTT; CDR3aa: CASSLDWGAPTGELFF
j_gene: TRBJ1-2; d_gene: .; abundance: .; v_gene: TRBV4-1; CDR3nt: TGCGCCAGCAGCCAAGACGAACTTACCTATGGCTACACCTTC; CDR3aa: CASSQDELTYGYTF
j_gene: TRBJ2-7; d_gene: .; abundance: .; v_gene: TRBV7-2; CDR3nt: TGTGCCAGCAGCCGAGACACCGGGACTTCGAGGGGTCTCTACGAGCAGTACTTC; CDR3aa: CASSRDTGTSRGLYEQYF
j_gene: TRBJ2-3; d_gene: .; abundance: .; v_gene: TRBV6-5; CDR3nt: TGTGCCAGCAGTTACTCAGGGACTTTCACAGATACGCAGTATTTT; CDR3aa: CASSYSGTFTDTQYF
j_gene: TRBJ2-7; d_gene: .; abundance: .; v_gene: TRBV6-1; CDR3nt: TGTGCCAGCAGTGGCGGACGGTACTCCTACGAGCAGTACTTC; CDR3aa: CASSGGRYSYEQYF
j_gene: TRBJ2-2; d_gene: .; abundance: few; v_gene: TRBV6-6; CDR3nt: TGTGCCAGCAGTGATGGTGTGTCGAACACCGGGGAGCTGTTTTTT; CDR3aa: CASSDGVSNTGELFF
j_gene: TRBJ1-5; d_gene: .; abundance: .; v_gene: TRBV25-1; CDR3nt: TGTGCCAGCACCCCACAGAGGCCCCAGCATTTT; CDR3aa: CASTPQRPQHF
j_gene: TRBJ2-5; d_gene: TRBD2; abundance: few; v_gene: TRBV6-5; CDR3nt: TGTGCCAGCAGCACACTAGCGGGGTGGGGGCAAGAGACCCAGTACTTC; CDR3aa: CASSTLAGWGQETQYF
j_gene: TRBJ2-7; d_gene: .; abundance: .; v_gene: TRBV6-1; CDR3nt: TGTGCCAGCAGCGCAGCTCAGGGGAGCTCCTACGAGCAGTACTTC; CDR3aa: CASSAAQGSSYEQYF
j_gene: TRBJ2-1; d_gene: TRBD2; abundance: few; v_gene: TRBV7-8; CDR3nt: TGTGCCAGCAGCTCCAGCGGGAGGAGGGACAATGAGCAGTTCTTC; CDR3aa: CASSSSGRRDNEQFF
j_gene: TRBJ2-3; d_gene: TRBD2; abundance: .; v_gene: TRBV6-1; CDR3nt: TGTGCCAGCAAGGCTAGCGGGAGGGGTGGCACAGATACGCAGTATTTT; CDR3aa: CASKASGRGGTDTQYF
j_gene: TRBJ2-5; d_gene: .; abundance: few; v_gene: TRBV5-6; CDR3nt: TGTGCCAGCAGCTTGGCGGGGGAGTACCAAGAGACCCAGTACTTC; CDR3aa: CASSLAGEYQETQYF
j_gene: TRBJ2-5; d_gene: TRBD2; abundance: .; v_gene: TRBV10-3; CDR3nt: TGTGCCATCAGTGAGGGACTAGCGGCCCGGGGAAGCCAAGAGACCCAGTACTTC; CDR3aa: CAISEGLAARGSQETQYF
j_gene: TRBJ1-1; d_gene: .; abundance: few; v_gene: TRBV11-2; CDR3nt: TGTGCCAGCACCCGTTGGGGGATGGAGTCGACTTTCTTT; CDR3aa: CASTRWGMESTFF
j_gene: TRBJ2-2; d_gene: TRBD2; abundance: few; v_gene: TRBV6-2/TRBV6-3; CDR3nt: TGTGCCAGCAGTTACCCTAGCGGATTGGACACCGGGGAGCTGTTTTTT; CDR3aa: CASSYPSGLDTGELFF
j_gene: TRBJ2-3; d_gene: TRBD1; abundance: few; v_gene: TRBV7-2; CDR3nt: TGTGCCAGCAGCCCGGACAGGGGATTAGATACGCAGTATTTT; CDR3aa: CASSPDRGLDTQYF
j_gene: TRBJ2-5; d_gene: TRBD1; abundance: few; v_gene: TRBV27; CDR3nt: TGTGCCAGCAGGCTCCGGGGGACAGGGATCCTCCAAGAGACCCAGTACTTC; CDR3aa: CASRLRGTGILQETQYF
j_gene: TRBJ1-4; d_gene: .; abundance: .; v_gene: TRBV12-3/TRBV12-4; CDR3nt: TGTGCCAGCAGTTTTGGGGTTCTTACTAATGAAAAACTGTTTTTT; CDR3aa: CASSFGVLTNEKLFF
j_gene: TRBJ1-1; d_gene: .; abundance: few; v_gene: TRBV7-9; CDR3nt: TGTGCCAGCAGCGGGGGGGTTGGGGACACTGAAGCTTTCTTT; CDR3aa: CASSGGVGDTEAFF
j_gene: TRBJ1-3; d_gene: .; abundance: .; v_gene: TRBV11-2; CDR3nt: TGTGCCAGCAGCTTACCGAACCCCCAAGGACAGATTGGAAACACCATATATTTT; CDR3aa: CASSLPNPQGQIGNTIYF
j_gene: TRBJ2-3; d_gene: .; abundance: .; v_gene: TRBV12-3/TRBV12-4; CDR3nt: TGTGCCAGCAGTGAGGGCATAGCGGAGAGCACAGATACGCAGTATTTT; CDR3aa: CASSEGIAESTDTQYF
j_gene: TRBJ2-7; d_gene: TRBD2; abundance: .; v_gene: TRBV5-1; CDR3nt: TGCGCCAGCAGCGAGGGACTAGCGGGAGGAAACTACGAGCAGTACTTC; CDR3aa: CASSEGLAGGNYEQYF
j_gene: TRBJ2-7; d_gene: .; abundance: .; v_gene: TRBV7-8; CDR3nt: TGTGCCAGCAGCCCCTGGACGGCCTCCTACGAGCAGTACTTC; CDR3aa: CASSPWTASYEQYF
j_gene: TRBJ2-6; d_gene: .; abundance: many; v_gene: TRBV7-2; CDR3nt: TGTGCCAGTGGGGCGAGGGGGGCCAACGTCCTGACTTTC; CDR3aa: CASGARGANVLTF
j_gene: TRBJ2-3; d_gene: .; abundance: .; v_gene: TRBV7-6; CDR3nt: TGTGCCAGCAGCTTAGGCACCTCTACCAACACAGATACGCAGTATTTT; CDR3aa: CASSLGTSTNTDTQYF
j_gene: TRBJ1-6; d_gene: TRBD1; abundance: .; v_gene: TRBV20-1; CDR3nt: TGCAGTGCTAGCCCCCCTAACAGGGGGGTGGATAATTCACCCCTCCACTTT; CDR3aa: CSASPPNRGVDNSPLHF
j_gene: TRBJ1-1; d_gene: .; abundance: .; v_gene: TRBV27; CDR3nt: TGTGCCAGCAGTTTATGGGGAAGGGGTGAAGCTTTCTTT; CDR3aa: CASSLWGRGEAFF
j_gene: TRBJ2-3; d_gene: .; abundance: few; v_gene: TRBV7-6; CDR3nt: TGTGCCAGCAGCTTAGTACAAGCGGGCAACACAGATACGCAGTATTTT; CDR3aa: CASSLVQAGNTDTQYF
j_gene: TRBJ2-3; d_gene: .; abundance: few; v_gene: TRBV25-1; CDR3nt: TGTGCCAGCAGTGAATTGGGGGCAGCGCAAATGGATACGCAGTATTTT; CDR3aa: CASSELGAAQMDTQYF
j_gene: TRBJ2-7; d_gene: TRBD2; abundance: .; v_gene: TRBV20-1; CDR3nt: TGCAGTGCTAGTGTTTGGACGGGACTAGCGGATACCTACGAGCAGTACTTC; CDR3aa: CSASVWTGLADTYEQYF
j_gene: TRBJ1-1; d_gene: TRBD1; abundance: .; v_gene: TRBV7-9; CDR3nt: TGTGCCAGCAATATACAGGGGGCGAACACTGAAGCTTTCTTT; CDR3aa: CASNIQGANTEAFF
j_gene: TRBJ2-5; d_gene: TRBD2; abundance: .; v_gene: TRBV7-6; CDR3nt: TGTGCCAGCAGCTCTAGCGGGGGGGGAATAGAGACCCAGTACTTC; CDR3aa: CASSSSGGGIETQYF
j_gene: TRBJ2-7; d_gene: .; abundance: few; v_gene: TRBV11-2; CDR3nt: TGTGCCAGCAGCCCCCGGGCAAAAACGGCGATCCTGGACGAGCAGTACTTC; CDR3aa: CASSPRAKTAILDEQYF
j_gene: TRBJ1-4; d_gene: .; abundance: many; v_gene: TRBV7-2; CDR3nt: TGTGCCAGCAGCTCAGGCCCGGAGTCTAATGAAAAACTGTTTTTT; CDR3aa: CASSSGPESNEKLFF
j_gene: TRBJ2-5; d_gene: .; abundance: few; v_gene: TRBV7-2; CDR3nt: TGTGCCAGCAGCGCGACGAGAGAGACCCAGTACTTC; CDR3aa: CASSATRETQYF
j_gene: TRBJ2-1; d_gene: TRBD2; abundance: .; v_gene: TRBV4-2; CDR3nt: TGTGCCAGCAGCCAAGATCTGTTAGCGGGGTGGTGGTTCTTC; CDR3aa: CASSQDLLAGWWFF